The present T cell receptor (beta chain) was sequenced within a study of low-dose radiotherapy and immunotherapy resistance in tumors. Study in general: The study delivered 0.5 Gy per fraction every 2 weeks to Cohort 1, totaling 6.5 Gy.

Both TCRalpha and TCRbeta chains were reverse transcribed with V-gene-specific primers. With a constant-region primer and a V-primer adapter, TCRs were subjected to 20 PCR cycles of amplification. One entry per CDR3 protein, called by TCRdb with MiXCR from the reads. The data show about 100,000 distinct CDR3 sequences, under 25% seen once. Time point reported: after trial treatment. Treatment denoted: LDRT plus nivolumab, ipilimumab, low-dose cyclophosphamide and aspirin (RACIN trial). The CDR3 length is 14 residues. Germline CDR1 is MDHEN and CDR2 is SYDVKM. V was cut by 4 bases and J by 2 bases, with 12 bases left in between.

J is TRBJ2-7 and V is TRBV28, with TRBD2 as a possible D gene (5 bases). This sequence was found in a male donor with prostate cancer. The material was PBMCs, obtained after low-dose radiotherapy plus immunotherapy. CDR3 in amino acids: CASSWIRGTYEQYF. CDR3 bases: TGTGCCAGCAGTTGGATACGGGGAACCTACGAGCAGTACTTC.